The 10 T cell receptor beta chains listed next were all sequenced from one sample in a study of T cell repertoires in cytomegalovirus infection. MiXCR was run by TCRdb on the reads, yielding one entry per CDR3 protein. The table records approximately 400,000 distinct CDR3 sequences, approximately 30% of them present only once. Sequenced sample: PBMCs. Source of these receptors: a human donor in good health (CMV status not recorded). Some clones in this sample may be carry-over from other donors' samples.

This clonotype was counted at least ten times. This chain joins TRBV11-2 and TRBJ2-2; either TRBD1 or TRBD2 may fit D (5 bases each). The CDR3 spans 13 residues. In germline, CDR1 is SGHAT, CDR2 FQNNGV. Between the trimmed V and J ends, which lost 4 bases and 11 bases, there was a span of 14 bases. Here the CDR3 reads CASSSARDGELFF. CDR3 coding DNA: TGTGCCAGCAGCTCCGCCCGGGACGGAGAGCTGTTTTTT.

The genes are TRBV3-1 and TRBJ2-7; no firm D call. This CDR3 contains 14 residues. The ends were cut back, 4 bases at V and 1 base at J, with 11 bases in the middle. Germline V CDR1 and CDR2: LGHDT, YNNKEL (reference sequence). This CDR3 reads CASSRPGESYEQYF. DNA for the CDR3: TGTGCCAGCAGCCGTCCGGGTGAATCCTACGAGCAGTACTTC.

The J gene is TRBJ2-7, the V gene TRBV6-1, with 7 bases that match TRBD1. V was pared by 7 bases and J by 3 bases, with 6 bases of the junction left unmatched. The V gene's germline CDR1 is MNHNS and CDR2 SASEGT. This CDR3 is built from 13 residues. The DNA of the CDR3 is TGTGCCAGCAATAGACAGGGTGGCTACGAGCAGTACTTC. Amino acid sequence: CASNRQGGYEQYF.

V usage is TRBV12-3 or TRBV12-4 and J usage is TRBJ2-2, with D tentatively TRBD2 (6 bases). Trimming shortened V by 6 bases and J by 5 bases, and 16 bases separated the two germline ends. The CDR3 runs to 15 residues. The CDR3 reads CASRDRGSGTGELFF. Here the CDR3 DNA reads TGTGCCAGCAGGGATCGGGGGTCGGGGACCGGGGAGCTGTTTTTT.

This chain links TRBV6-6 with TRBJ2-1; 10 nucleotides match TRBD1. The CDR3 runs 15 residues. Trimming at V came to 7 bases and at J to 9 bases, leaving 12 bases not matched to a gene. Germline V gives CDR1 MNHNY, CDR2 SVGAGI (reference sequence). The CDR3 loop reads CASTSGQGILGEQFF. CDR3 coding DNA: TGTGCCAGCACCTCGGGACAGGGGATATTGGGTGAGCAGTTCTTC.

J is TRBJ2-1 and V is TRBV20-1; D possibly uses TRBD1 or TRBD2 (5 bases each). Germline V gene lookup returns CDR1 DFQATT and CDR2 SNEGSKA (reference sequence). The CDR3 length is 15 residues. V shed 3 bases and J shed 6 bases, with 18 bases lying between them. The CDR3 reads CSARGGGVRVNEQFF. The CDR3, as DNA: TGCAGTGCTAGGGGTGGGGGTGTTCGAGTCAATGAGCAGTTCTTC.

Details on this clonotype: This may arise from a read error, as a much more abundant clone is one base away. The conserved final phenylalanine or tryptophan is absent from the CDR3, which likely points to a read error. The V call is TRBV7-2, the J call TRBJ2-5; 11 positions match TRBD1. J was trimmed by 5 bases and V by 5 bases; bases with no gene match: 7. CDR3 length: 15 residues. Germline lookup yields CDR1 SGHTA and CDR2 FQGNSA. CDR3 bases: TGTGCCAGCAGCCTCGGACAGGGGGCGATGGAGACCCAGTACGTC. Translation gives CASSLGQGAMETQYV.

This clonotype was counted ten times or more. The gene calls are TRBV7-2 and TRBJ2-7, with D uncertain. This CDR3 contains 14 residues. V gave up 1 base and J gave up 5 bases, with 12 bases separating them. Germline V CDR1 and CDR2: SGHTA, FQGNSA. CDR3: CASSLGAGFDEQYF. DNA of the CDR3: TGTGCCAGCAGCTTAGGGGCCGGTTTCGACGAGCAGTACTTC.

The J gene is TRBJ2-2, the V gene TRBV6-2 or TRBV6-3; TRBD1 aligns across 7 bases. J gave up 4 bases and V 7 bases, and 12 bases lay outside the gene matches. Germline CDR1 is MNHEY and CDR2 is SVGEGT. The CDR3 consists of 16 residues. CDR3 nucleotide sequence: TGTGCCAGCAAACCATCCGACAGGGTTGGCACCGGGGAGCTGTTTTTT. Amino acid sequence: CASKPSDRVGTGELFF.

Notes on this clonotype: An end of the junction differs from the germline gene, which may be a read error. This chain uses TRBV7-2 with TRBJ2-3, with D possibly TRBD1 on 5 matching bases. The CDR3 loop spans 13 amino acids. Germline V gives CDR1 SGHTA, CDR2 FQGNSA. CDR3 sequence reads: CASSSPATDMQCF. The CDR3 bases are TGTGCCAGCAGCTCGCCAGCGACAGATATGCAGTGTTTT.